This TCR beta chain was sequenced during a study of shared clonotypes between healthy human individuals. Here immunoSEQ multiplex PCR was the method, and the copy in TCRdb shows in-frame clones only, minus some. The data hold nearly 1,000,000 clones, with about 80% observed a single time. In germline, CDR1 is SGHNT, CDR2 YYREEE (reference sequence). Germline trimming cut 4 bases from V and 8 bases from J; bases unmatched to any gene: 8. The CDR3 consists of 14 residues. V is TRBV5-4 and J is TRBJ1-4; 7 nucleotides agree with TRBD1. Sequencing was performed on memory CD4+ T cells sorted from blood. Indicated subset: CD45RA-negative fraction. The source is a man in his late teens or twenties in good health. The CDR3 DNA sequence: TGTGCCAGCAGCCGACAGGGTCTAGGAGAAAAACTGTTTTTT. Translating gives CASSRQGLGEKLFF. Drawing the rest from reference TRBV5-4 and TRBJ1-4, the complete variable domain is ETGVTQSPTHLIKTRGQQVTLRCSSQSGHNTVSWYQQALGQGPQFIFQYYREEENGRGNFPPRFSGLQFPNYSSELNVNALELDDSALYLCASSRQGLGEKLFFGSGTQLSVL.